This T cell receptor (beta chain) appears in the sequencing data of a study of blood T cells in healthy people across ages. With 2 bases removed from V and 7 bases from J, the gap between germline ends came to 20 bases. The CDR3 consists of 16 residues. The germline CDR1 and CDR2 sequences are SGHAT and FQNNGV. A second PCR of about 6 to 11 cycles used a sample-barcoded 5' primer and a J-beta primer mix. In TCRdb, the 5' RACE reads were re-called with MiXCR into one record per CDR3 protein. Here the sample spans 1.5 million to 2 million distinct CDR3 sequences, approximately 50% being singletons. Material: blood. This TCR derives from a woman between 40 and 50 years old in good health. The chain links TRBV11-2 to TRBJ1-2, with TRBD1 as a possible D gene (6 bases). The CDR3 spells CASSLRQALGGSGYTF. The CDR3 DNA reads TGTGCCAGCAGCTTAAGACAGGCCCTGGGTGGTAGTGGCTACACCTTC. The full variable domain, completed using reference TRBV11-2 and TRBJ1-2, is EAGVAQSPRYKIIEKRQSVAFWCNPISGHATLYWYQQILGQGPKLLIQFQNNGVVDDSQLPKDRFSAERLKGVDSTLKIQPAKLEDSAVYLCASSLRQALGGSGYTFGSGTRLTVV.